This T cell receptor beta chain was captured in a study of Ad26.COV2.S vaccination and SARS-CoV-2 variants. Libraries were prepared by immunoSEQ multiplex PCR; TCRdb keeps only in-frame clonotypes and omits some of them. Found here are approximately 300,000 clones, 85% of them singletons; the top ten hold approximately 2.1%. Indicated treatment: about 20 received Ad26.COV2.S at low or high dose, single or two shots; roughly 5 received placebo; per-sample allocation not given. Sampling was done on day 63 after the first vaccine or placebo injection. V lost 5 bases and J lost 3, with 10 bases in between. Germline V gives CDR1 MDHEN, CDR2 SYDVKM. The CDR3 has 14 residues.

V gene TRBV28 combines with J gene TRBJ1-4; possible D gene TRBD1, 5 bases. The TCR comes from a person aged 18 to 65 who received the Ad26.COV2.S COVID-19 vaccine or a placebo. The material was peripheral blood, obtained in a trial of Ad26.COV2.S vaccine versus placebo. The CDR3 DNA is TGTGCCAGCAGTCGCGGCAGGGCTAATGAAAAACTGTTTTTT. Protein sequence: CASSRGRANEKLFF.